The source of this T cell receptor beta chain is a study of blood T cells in healthy people across ages. On the study more broadly: Capturing about one barcoded beta molecule per two T cells was achieved by template switching.

Notes on the study in general: A conclusive naive versus antigen-experienced comparison was prevented by the unsorted PBMCs. Changes seen in expanded clonotypes were possibly confounded by donor CMV status left unknown. Estimates of total diversity, which came from one million sequenced T cells, were considered to be underestimates.

Through a sample-barcoded 5' primer and a J-beta primer mix, a second PCR was run for about 6 to 11 cycles. Via MiXCR, TCRdb re-called the 5' RACE reads, giving one row per CDR3 protein. The sample has 750,000 to 950,000 distinct CDR3 sequences, 40% to 65% seen once. This clonotype was observed a few times. The antigen is undetermined. The sample consisted of blood. The TCR sequence derives from an elderly man in good health.

The CDR3 here is CASSLKGTQYF. The DNA for the CDR3 is TGTGCCAGCAGCTTAAAGGGGACCCAGTACTTC. The chain links TRBV7-2 to TRBJ2-5; no definite D call. Germline-derived CDR1 and CDR2 are SGHTA and FQGNSA. The ends were cut back, 2 bases at V and 7 bases at J, with 5 bases in the middle. The CDR3 spans 11 residues.